This entry concerns a single T cell receptor (beta chain). These data come from a study of human T cells and chemical hapten exposure. One entry per CDR3 protein results from TCRdb running MiXCR on the RACE reads. The data contain about 290,000 distinct CDR3 sequences, roughly 7.7% of them singletons. Germline V gene sequence: CDR1 SSHAT, CDR2 FNYEAQ (reference sequence). This CDR3 has 13 amino acids. Germline trimming cut 5 bases from V and 7 bases from J; bases unmatched to any gene: 3. Regarding time point: pre-sensitization, week 0. This sample's treatment: therapeutic diphenylcyclopropenone sensitization with weekly scalp DPC.

This clonotype was obtained from a man aged 18 to 29 with alopecia areata. Some clones in this sample may be carry-over from other donors' samples. The V and J genes are TRBV7-7 and TRBJ1-4, with 8 bases matching TRBD1. Sequencing was performed on whole blood, taken in connection with sensitization to the hapten diphenylcyclopropenone (DPC). As DNA, the CDR3 is TGTGCCAGCAGCCAAGACAGGGGTGAAAAACTGTTTTTT. Its protein is CASSQDRGEKLFF. The variable domain in full, with the rest retrieved from reference TRBV7-7 and TRBJ1-4, is GAGVSQSPRYKVTKRGQDVTLRCDPISSHATLYWYQQALGQGPEFLTYFNYEAQPDKSGLPSDRFSAERPEGSISTLTIQRTEQRDSAMYRCASSQDRGEKLFFGSGTQLSVL.